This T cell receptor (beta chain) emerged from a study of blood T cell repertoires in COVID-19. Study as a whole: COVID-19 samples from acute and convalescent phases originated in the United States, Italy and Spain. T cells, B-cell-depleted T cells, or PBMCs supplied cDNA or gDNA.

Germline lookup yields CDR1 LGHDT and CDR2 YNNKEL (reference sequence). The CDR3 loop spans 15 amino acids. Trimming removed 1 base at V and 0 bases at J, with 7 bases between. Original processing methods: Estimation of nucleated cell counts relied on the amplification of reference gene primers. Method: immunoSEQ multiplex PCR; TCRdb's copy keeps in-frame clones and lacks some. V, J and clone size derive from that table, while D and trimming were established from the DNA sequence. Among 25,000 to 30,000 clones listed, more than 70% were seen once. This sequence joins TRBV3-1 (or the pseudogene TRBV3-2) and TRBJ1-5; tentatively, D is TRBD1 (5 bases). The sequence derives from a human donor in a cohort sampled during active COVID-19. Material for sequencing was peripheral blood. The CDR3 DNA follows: TGTGCCAGCAGCCAAGGACAGAATAGCAATCAGCCCCAGCATTTT. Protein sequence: CASSQGQNSNQPQHF.